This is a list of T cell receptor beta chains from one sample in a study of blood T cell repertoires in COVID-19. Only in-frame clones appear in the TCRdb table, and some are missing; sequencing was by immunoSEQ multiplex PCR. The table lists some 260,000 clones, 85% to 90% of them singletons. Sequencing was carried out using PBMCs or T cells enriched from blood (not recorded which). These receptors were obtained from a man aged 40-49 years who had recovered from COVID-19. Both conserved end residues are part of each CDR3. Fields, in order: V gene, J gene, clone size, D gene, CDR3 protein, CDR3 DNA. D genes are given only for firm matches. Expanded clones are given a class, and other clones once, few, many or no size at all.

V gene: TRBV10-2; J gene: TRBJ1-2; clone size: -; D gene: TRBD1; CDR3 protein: CASTNPGQDYGYTF; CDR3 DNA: TGCGCCAGCACTAATCCGGGACAGGACTATGGCTACACCTTC
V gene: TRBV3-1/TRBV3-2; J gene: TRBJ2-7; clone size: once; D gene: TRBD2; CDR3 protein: CASSQGLAGAGYEQYF; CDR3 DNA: TGTGCCAGCAGCCAAGGACTAGCGGGGGCGGGCTACGAGCAGTACTTC
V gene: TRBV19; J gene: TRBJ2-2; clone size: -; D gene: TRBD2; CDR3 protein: CASSIDGGLAVSNTGELFF; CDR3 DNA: TGTGCCAGTAGTATAGACGGAGGACTAGCGGTATCGAACACCGGGGAGCTGTTTTTT
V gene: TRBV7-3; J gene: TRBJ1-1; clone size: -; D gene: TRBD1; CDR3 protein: CASSQGTGLAFF; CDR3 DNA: TGTGCCAGCAGCCAAGGGACAGGGCTCGCTTTCTTT
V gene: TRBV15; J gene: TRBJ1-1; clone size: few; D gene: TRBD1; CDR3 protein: CATSSRGGVQEAFF; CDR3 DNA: TGTGCCACCAGCTCCCGAGGGGGCGTCCAAGAAGCTTTCTTT
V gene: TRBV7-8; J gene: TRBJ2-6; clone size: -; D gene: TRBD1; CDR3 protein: CASSSGQANAGANVLTF; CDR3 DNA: TGTGCCAGCAGCTCCGGACAGGCAAACGCTGGGGCCAACGTCCTGACTTTC
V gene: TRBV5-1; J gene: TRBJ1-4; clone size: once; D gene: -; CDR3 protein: CASSLAVGQPNEKLFF; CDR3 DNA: TGCGCCAGCAGCTTGGCTGTAGGACAGCCTAATGAAAAACTGTTTTTT
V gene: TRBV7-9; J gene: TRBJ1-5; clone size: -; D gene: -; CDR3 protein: CASSLNRDQPQHF; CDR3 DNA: TGTGCCAGCAGCTTAAACAGGGATCAGCCCCAGCATTTT
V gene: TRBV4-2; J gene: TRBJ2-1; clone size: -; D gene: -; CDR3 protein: CASSQVERKREQFF; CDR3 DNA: TGTGCCAGCAGCCAAGTGGAGAGAAAGCGAGAGCAGTTCTTC
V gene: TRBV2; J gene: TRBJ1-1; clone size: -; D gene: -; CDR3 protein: CASSESGGTEAFF; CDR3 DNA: TGTGCCAGCAGTGAATCGGGTGGCACTGAAGCTTTCTTT
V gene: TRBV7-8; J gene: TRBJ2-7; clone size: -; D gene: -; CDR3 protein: CASSRQTAITSEQYF; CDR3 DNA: TGTGCCAGCAGCCGACAGACAGCTATCACATCCGAGCAGTACTTC
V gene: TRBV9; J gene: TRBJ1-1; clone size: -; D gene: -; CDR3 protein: CASSVGQDPRTEAFF; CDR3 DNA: TGTGCCAGCAGCGTAGGACAGGACCCTCGGACTGAAGCTTTCTTT
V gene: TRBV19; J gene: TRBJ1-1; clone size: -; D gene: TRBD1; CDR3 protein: CASRGDSPEAFF; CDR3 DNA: TGTGCCAGTAGAGGGGACAGCCCTGAAGCTTTCTTT
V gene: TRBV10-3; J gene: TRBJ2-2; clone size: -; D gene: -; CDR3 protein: CAISPTLGAANTGELFF; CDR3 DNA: TGTGCCATCAGCCCGACTTTAGGTGCGGCGAACACCGGGGAGCTGTTTTTT
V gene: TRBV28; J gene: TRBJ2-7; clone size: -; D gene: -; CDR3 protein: CASADYRDEQYF; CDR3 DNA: TGTGCCAGCGCGGACTATCGAGACGAGCAGTACTTC
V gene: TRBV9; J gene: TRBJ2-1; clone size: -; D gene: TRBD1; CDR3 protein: CASSPGGQENNEQFF; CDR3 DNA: TGTGCCAGCAGCCCCGGAGGACAGGAGAACAATGAGCAGTTCTTC
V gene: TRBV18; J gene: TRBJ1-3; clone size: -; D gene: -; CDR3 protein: CASSPRQISSGNTIYF; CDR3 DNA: TGTGCCAGCTCACCTCGACAGATAAGCTCTGGAAACACCATATATTTT
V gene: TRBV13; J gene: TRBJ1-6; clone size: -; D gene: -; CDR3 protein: CASSGPGVSSYNSPLHF; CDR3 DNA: TGTGCCAGCAGCGGTCCAGGGGTGAGCTCCTATAATTCACCCCTCCACTTT
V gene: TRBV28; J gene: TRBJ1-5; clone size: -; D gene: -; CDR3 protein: CASSNRAGGNQPQHF; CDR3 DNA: TGTGCCAGCAGTAACCGGGCCGGGGGCAATCAGCCCCAGCATTTT
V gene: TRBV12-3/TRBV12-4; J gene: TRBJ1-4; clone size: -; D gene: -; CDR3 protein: CASSLRQNEKLFF; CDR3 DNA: TGTGCCAGCAGTTTAAGACAGAATGAAAAACTGTTTTTT
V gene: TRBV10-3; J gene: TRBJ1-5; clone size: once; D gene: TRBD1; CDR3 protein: CAISDSGRGQADQPQHF; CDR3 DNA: TGTGCCATCAGTGATTCGGGCAGGGGGCAGGCTGATCAGCCCCAGCATTTT
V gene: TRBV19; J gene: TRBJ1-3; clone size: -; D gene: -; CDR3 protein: CATKGTQSRNTIYF; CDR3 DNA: TGTGCCACAAAAGGGACACAGTCGAGAAACACCATATATTTT
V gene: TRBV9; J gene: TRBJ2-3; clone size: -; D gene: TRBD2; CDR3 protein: CASSGGLAGRSDTQYF; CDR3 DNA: TGTGCCAGCAGCGGGGGGCTAGCGGGTAGATCAGATACGCAGTATTTT
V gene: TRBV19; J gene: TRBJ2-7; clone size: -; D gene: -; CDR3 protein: CASSISRSYEQYF; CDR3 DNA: TGTGCCAGTAGTATAAGCAGGTCCTACGAGCAGTACTTC
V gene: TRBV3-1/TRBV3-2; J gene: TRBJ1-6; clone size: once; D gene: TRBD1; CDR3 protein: CASSGDRGRSPLHF; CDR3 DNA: TGTGCCAGCAGCGGAGACAGGGGGAGGTCACCCCTCCACTTT